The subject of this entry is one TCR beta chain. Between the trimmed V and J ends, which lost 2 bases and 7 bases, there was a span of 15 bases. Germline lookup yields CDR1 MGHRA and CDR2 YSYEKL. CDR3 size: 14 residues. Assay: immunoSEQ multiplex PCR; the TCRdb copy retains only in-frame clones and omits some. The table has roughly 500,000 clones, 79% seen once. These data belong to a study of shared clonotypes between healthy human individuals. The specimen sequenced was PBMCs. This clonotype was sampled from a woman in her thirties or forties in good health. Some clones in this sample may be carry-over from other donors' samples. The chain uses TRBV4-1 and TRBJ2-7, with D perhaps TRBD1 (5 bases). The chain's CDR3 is CASSQPGQVVEQYF. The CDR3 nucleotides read TGCGCCAGCAGCCAACCAGGGCAGGTTGTAGAGCAGTACTTC.